This T cell receptor (beta chain) was observed in a study of blood T cell repertoires in COVID-19. Study-wide context: COVID-19 samples collected from the United States, Italy and Spain covered acute and convalescent phases. In each case, the material was cDNA or gDNA derived from T cells, B-cell-depleted T cells, or PBMCs.

In the source study's methods: Reference gene primer amplification yielded estimated nucleated cell counts. TCRdb keeps only in-frame clones here, not all; method: immunoSEQ multiplex PCR. That table furnishes V, J and clone size, whereas the DNA furnished D and trimming. Found here are roughly 170,000 clones, 85% to 90% of them singletons; the top ten hold less than 3%. The V and J ends lost 10 bases and 7 bases, in that order; junction bases with no gene match: 7. CDR3 length equals 13 residues. Germline V gives CDR1 LNHDA, CDR2 SQIVND (reference sequence). This TCR was sampled from a man in his forties with active or convalescent COVID-19. The rearrangement uses TRBV19 and TRBJ1-6; TRBD1 matches at 7 bases. The sequenced material came from peripheral blood. The CDR3 DNA reads as TGTGCCAATGCACAGGGGATAAATTCACCCCTCCACTTT. Amino acid sequence: CANAQGINSPLHF.